This T cell receptor beta chain appears in the sequencing data of a study of cytomegalovirus exposure and HLA in healthy donors. Findings and caveats of the study: Sequencing likely produced, as an artifact, a cluster of highly shared sequence variants. About 87% or about 30% of the time was how often most TCR beta V segments were productive, according to an earlier analysis. Rates of TCR association differed by HLA locus in a later analysis, with DRB1 highest and HLA-C lowest.

With V trimmed by 5 bases and J by 2 bases, 11 bases remained unmatched. Germline CDR1 is MDHEN and CDR2 is SYDVKM. The CDR3 length is 16 residues. Regarding this clone: The antigen remains unidentified.

The PCR was carried out with 60 Vbeta primers and 13 Jbeta primers. The repertoire was sequenced with immunoSEQ multiplex PCR; TCRdb's copy has only in-frame clones and lacks some. The top ten clones hold roughly 2% of a sample with about 150,000 clones, approximately 70% of them seen once. Sequencing was done on a sample of PBMCs. This sequence was found in a woman aged 55-70 years in good health and CMV-seropositive. The V call is TRBV28, the J call TRBJ2-5, with TRBD2 matching 7 bases. CDR3 sequence (DNA): TGTGCCAGCAGTCTAAATGGACTAGGCTCACAAGAGACCCAGTACTTC. Translated: CASSLNGLGSQETQYF.